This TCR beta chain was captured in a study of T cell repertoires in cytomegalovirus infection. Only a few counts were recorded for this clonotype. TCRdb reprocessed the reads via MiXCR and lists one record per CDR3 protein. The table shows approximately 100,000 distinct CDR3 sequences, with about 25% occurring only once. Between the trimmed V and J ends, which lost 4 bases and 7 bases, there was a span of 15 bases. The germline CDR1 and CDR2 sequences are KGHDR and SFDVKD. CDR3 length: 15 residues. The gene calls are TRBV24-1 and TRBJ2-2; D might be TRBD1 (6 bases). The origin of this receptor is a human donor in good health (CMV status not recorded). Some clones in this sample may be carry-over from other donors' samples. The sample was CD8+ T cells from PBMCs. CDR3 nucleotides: TGTGCCACCAGTGACCAGGGGAAGTTTAACGGGGAGCTGTTTTTT. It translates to CATSDQGKFNGELFF.